The clone carrying this T cell receptor (beta chain) was counted only a few times. Its target is unknown. The data were obtained in a study of T-cell memory formation after mild COVID-19. Study details: Each donor largely had its own TCR clusters.

General study points: Day 15 to 85 contractors were CD4/CD8 balanced; later expanders leaned CD4+. Pre-infection memory carried some responding clones, suggesting that cross-reactive memory joined.

The length of the CDR3 is 14 residues. Germline loops: CDR1 SGHTA, CDR2 FQGTGA. Germline trimming cut 5 bases from V and 5 bases from J; bases unmatched to any gene: 6. Libraries for TCRalpha and TCRbeta carried sample barcodes and unique molecular identifiers via 5'RACE. One entry per CDR3 protein results from TCRdb running MiXCR on the 5' RACE reads. The sample lists about 390,000 distinct CDR3 sequences, around 20% occurring once. The sequencing sample was made of PBMCs or a T cell subset sorted from them (not recorded which). This TCR derives from an adult woman who had mild COVID-19 (a few samples of this study predate the infection). Cell type and time point are not known. The rearrangement uses TRBV7-3 and TRBJ2-7, with 10 bases that match TRBD1. CDR3 nucleotides: TGTGCCAGCAGCACGACAGGGGGCGGCGACGAGCAGTACTTC. Translation gives CASSTTGGGDEQYF.